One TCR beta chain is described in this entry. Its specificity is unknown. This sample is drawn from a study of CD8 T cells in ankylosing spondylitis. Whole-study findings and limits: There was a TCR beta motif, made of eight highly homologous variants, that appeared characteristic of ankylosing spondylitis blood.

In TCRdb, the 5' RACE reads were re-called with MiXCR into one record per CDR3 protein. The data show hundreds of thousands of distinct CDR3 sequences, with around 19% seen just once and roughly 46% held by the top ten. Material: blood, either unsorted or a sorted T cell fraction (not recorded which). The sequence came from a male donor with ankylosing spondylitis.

The CDR3 protein is CASSFGQGPWDTQYF. The CDR3 coding sequence is TGTGCCAGCAGCTTCGGACAGGGCCCTTGGGATACGCAGTATTTT. The V gene is TRBV7-3, the J gene TRBJ2-3; TRBD1 matches at 8 bases. The CDR3 consists of 15 residues. CDR1 and CDR2 from the germline V gene are SGHTA and FQGTGA. With V trimmed by 3 bases and J by 6 bases, 8 bases remained unmatched. The complete variable domain, with remaining parts taken from reference TRBV7-3 and TRBJ2-3, reads GAGVSQTPSNKVTEKGKYVELRCDPISGHTALYWYRQSLGQGPEFLIYFQGTGAADDSGLPNDRFFAVRPEGSVSTLKIQRTERGDSAVYLCASSFGQGPWDTQYFGPGTRLTVL.